The 29 T cell receptor beta chains below all came from one sample that was sequenced in a study of blood T cells in healthy people across ages (dated by TCRdb to between 2014 and 2017). Library preparation was by 5' RACE. Sequenced on an Illumina HiSeq 2500. A second PCR of about 7 to 12 cycles was run with a J-beta primer mix and a sample-barcoded 5' primer. TCRdb reworked the public reads: Q25 trimming with fastp, MiXCR clone assembly, productive beta chains retained. Rows are unified per CDR3 protein, each entry keeping the most common DNA and genes. A total of around 1.7 million distinct CDR3 sequences appear in this sample, about 30% of them only once. The ten largest clonotypes hold less than 9.5% of the sample. The sequencing input was blood. Receptor source: a woman aged 25-40 years in good health.

The chain is built from TRBV10-2 and TRBJ2-1; 11 nucleotides align to TRBD2. Germline values: CDR1 WSHSY, CDR2 SAAADI. With V trimmed by 8 bases and J by 7 bases, 7 bases remained unmatched. This CDR3 region has 14 residues. The CDR3 region is CASFSGTSGNEQFF. CDR3 coding DNA: TGCGCCAGCTTCTCCGGGACTAGCGGAAATGAGCAGTTCTTC.

The genes are TRBV27 and TRBJ1-1, with TRBD1 matching 7 bases. V gave up 2 bases and J gave up 4 bases; unmatched junction bases: 19. The CDR3 loop spans 19 amino acids. The V gene's germline CDR1 is MNHEY and CDR2 SMNVEV (reference sequence). The CDR3 coding sequence is TGTGCCAGCAGTTTAGAGATAAGACAGGGACTACCAAAGGGCACTGAAGCTTTCTTT. Amino acid sequence: CASSLEIRQGLPKGTEAFF.

In regard to this clonotype: Relative to the germline gene, one junction end is altered; a read error may explain this. The chain links TRBV20-1 to TRBJ2-6; D tentatively fits TRBD1 or TRBD2 (5 bases each). The CDR3 covers 18 residues. Per germline, CDR1 DFQATT and CDR2 SNEGSKA (reference sequence). This chain's CDR3 is CSTRESRQPLSGANVLTF. DNA for the CDR3: TGCAGTACTAGAGAGTCGAGACAGCCCCTCTCTGGGGCCAACGTCCTGACTTTC.

Worth noting for this clonotype: This may arise from a read error, as a much more abundant clone is one base away. The chain links TRBV5-1 to TRBJ2-7; D possibly matches TRBD1 or TRBD2 (5 bases each). The CDR3 covers 13 residues. The germline gives CDR1 SGHRS, CDR2 YFSETQ. Trimming stripped 1 base from V and 6 bases from J, with 11 bases between. The CDR3 region has the DNA TGCGCCAGCAGCTTGTTACCCGGGGCCGAGCAGTACTTC. Its protein product is CASSLLPGAEQYF. Full variable domain (remainder filled in from reference TRBV5-1 and TRBJ2-7): KAGVTQTPRYLIKTRGQQVTLSCSPISGHRSVSWYQQTPGQGLQFLFEYFSETQRNKGNFPGRFSGRQFSNSRSEMNVSTLELGDSALYLCASSLLPGAEQYFGPGTRLTVT.

In this sample, this clonotype turned up a few times. The V call is TRBV12-3 or TRBV12-4, the J call TRBJ2-4; TRBD2 agrees at 9 bases. Gene TRBJ2-7 matches the end of the DNA better, so the J call may be wrong. The CDR3 consists of 14 residues. The CDR3 DNA follows: TGTGCCAGCAGTTCGTTTATACTAGCGGGCGAGCAGTACTTC. It is translated as CASSSFILAGEQYF.

This chain uses TRBV2 with TRBJ2-6, with 9 bases fitting TRBD1. Germline trimming cut 5 bases from V and 4 bases from J; bases unmatched to any gene: 3. The CDR3 runs 15 residues. The germline V gene encodes CDR1 SNHLY and CDR2 FYNNEI. The CDR3 region has the DNA TGTGCCAGCAGTAGGACAGGGGTCGGGGCCAACGTCCTGACTTTC. Translating gives CASSRTGVGANVLTF.

This clonotype was picked up a small number of times. The gene calls are TRBV7-2 and TRBJ2-3; 12 bases agree with TRBD2. Germline CDR1 is SGHTA and CDR2 is FQGNSA. After removal of 5 bases from V and 4 bases from J, the junction contained 7 bases not matched to a gene. The CDR3 is 16 residues long. The CDR3, as DNA: TGTGCCAGCAGCCTTCTAGCGGGAGGGCAGGCAGATACGCAGTATTTT. Protein: CASSLLAGGQADTQYF.

This clonotype was counted ten times or more. The V gene is TRBV9, the J gene TRBJ2-3; D not certain. With 0 bases removed from V and 2 bases from J, the gap between germline ends came to 13 bases. Germline CDR1 and CDR2: SGDLS and YYNGEE. The CDR3 is 16 residues long. CDR3 region: CASSVGVEQITDTQYF. The CDR3 nucleotides are TGTGCCAGCAGCGTAGGAGTGGAACAGATCACAGATACGCAGTATTTT.

The chain recombines TRBV11-1 with TRBJ2-3; 8 positions agree with TRBD2. The V segment lost 3 bases and the J segment 2 bases; nucleotides outside the gene matches: 4. Looked up from germline, CDR1 is SGHAT and CDR2 is FQDESV (reference sequence). The CDR3 spans 15 residues. CDR3 nucleotides: TGTGCCAGCAGCTTTGAAGCGGGGGACACAGATACGCAGTATTTT. It translates to CASSFEAGDTDTQYF.

This clonotype is a singleton in its sample. The genes are TRBV11-2 and TRBJ1-2; D might be TRBD1 (6 bases). V was cut by 5 bases and J by 4 bases, with 14 bases left in between. The CDR3 runs 14 residues. Germline V gives CDR1 SGHAT, CDR2 FQNNGV. The CDR3 sequence: CASSRGGSGYGYTF. The CDR3 DNA reads TGTGCCAGCAGCCGGGGGGGCTCCGGCTATGGCTACACCTTC.

This chain joins TRBV11-2 and TRBJ2-1; possible D gene TRBD2, 5 bases. The germline V gene encodes CDR1 SGHAT and CDR2 FQNNGV. Trimming cost V 7 bases and J 4 bases, with 17 bases left between them. The CDR3 has 15 amino acids. The CDR3 is CASTASGAGYNEQFF. The CDR3 bases are TGTGCCAGCACCGCGAGCGGCGCTGGGTACAATGAGCAGTTCTTC.

This clonotype was observed at least ten times. The J gene is TRBJ1-2, the V gene TRBV5-1; no definite D call. There are 14 residues in the CDR3. Trimming cost V 1 base and J 0 bases, with 7 bases left between them. Germline values: CDR1 SGHRS, CDR2 YFSETQ. The CDR3, as DNA: TGCGCCAGCAGCTTGAGCCAGCCTAACTATGGCTACACCTTC. This sequence encodes CASSLSQPNYGYTF.

This rearrangement joins TRBV20-1 to TRBJ2-7, with D possibly being TRBD2 (8 bases). The J call may be faulty, since TRBJ2-5 better matches the DNA end. This CDR3 is built from 15 residues. CDR1 is DFQATT and CDR2 is SNEGSKA in the germline V gene (reference sequence). CDR3 in amino acids: CSARVGQAGGETQYF. The CDR3 region has the DNA TGCAGTGCTAGAGTCGGACAGGCGGGGGGTGAGACCCAGTACTTC.

The rearrangement links TRBV20-1 to TRBJ1-4; a possible D gene is TRBD1 (5 bases). Trimming stripped 2 bases from V and 7 bases from J, with 17 bases between. The CDR3 is made up of 15 amino acids. CDR1 and CDR2 (germline): DFQATT, SNEGSKA (reference sequence). CDR3 bases: TGCAGTGCTAGACCGTCGCGGGGGGGGAGTGAAAAACTGTTTTTT. Translated: CSARPSRGGSEKLFF.

CDR3 sequence: CATSDRTGRNEQFF. CDR3 sequence (DNA): TGTGCCACCAGTGACCGTACGGGGAGGAATGAGCAGTTCTTC. This chain links TRBV24-1 with TRBJ2-1; tentative D call: TRBD2 (6 bases). The CDR3 has 14 amino acids. CDR1 is KGHDR, CDR2 SFDVKD, per germline. V shed 4 bases and J shed 7 bases, with 13 bases lying between them.

The chain couples TRBV3-1 to TRBJ2-4, with TRBD1 as a possible D gene (5 bases). The J call may be wrong; the DNA end is better matched by TRBJ2-7. Germline V gives CDR1 LGHDT, CDR2 YNNKEL (reference sequence). This CDR3 is built from 15 residues. The CDR3 sequence is CASSQQGRASYEQYF. The CDR3 nucleotides read TGTGCCAGCAGCCAACAGGGCAGGGCCAGCTACGAGCAGTACTTC.

There are a few counts of this clonotype. The junction differs from germline at one of its ends, possibly a read error. The chain combines TRBV15 with TRBJ2-7, with TRBD2 identical over 13 bases. Per germline, CDR1 LNHNV and CDR2 YYDKDF (reference sequence). This CDR3 has 13 residues. CDR3: CAARTSGSLEQYF. In nucleotides, the CDR3 is TGTGCCGCCAGGACTAGCGGGAGTCTGGAGCAGTACTTC.

Regarding this clonotype: This may be a read error, as it is one base from a much larger clone. The chain has TRBV3-1 and TRBJ2-7; 7 positions agree with TRBD2. This CDR3 is built from 14 residues. The trim removed 4 bases at V and 6 bases at J, leaving 9 bases unmatched. Germline loops: CDR1 LGHDT, CDR2 YNNKEL (reference sequence). CDR3 in amino acids: CASSPTPGLSEQYF. DNA for the CDR3: TGTGCCAGCAGCCCCACACCGGGACTATCCGAGCAGTACTTC.

This chain uses TRBV11-2 with TRBJ2-5; the D is unclear. The CDR3 is 13 amino acids. Between the trimmed V and J ends, which lost 4 bases and 10 bases, there was a span of 16 bases. Germline CDR1 reads SGHAT; CDR2 reads FQNNGV. For the CDR3, the DNA is TGTGCCAGCAGCTCTTCGGACCGGGTTAACCAGTACTTC. This encodes CASSSSDRVNQYF.

The sample holds many counts of this clonotype. J is TRBJ2-5 and V is TRBV3-1, with 7 bases fitting TRBD2. V lost 3 bases to trimming and J lost 0 bases; unmatched junction nucleotides: 1. Germline-derived CDR1 and CDR2 are LGHDT and YNNKEL (reference sequence). The CDR3 runs to 14 residues. For the CDR3, the DNA is TGTGCCAGCAGCCAGGGGGGGTACCAAGAGACCCAGTACTTC. Translation gives CASSQGGYQETQYF.

V is TRBV20-1 and J is TRBJ2-7; 12 bases map to TRBD2. Looked up from germline, CDR1 is DFQATT and CDR2 is SNEGSKA (reference sequence). The CDR3 consists of 15 residues. The junction had 8 bases not matched to a gene; V was cut back by 3 bases and J by 5 bases. CDR3 protein: CSASGRLAGVHEQYF. DNA for the CDR3: TGCAGTGCTAGCGGGAGACTAGCGGGAGTTCACGAGCAGTACTTC.

A note on this clonotype: Germline is not matched at one junction end, which may reflect a read error. The V gene is TRBV5-5, the J gene TRBJ2-7, with 14 bases lining up with TRBD2. CDR1 and CDR2 from the germline V gene are SGHKS and YYEKEE (reference sequence). There are 17 residues in the CDR3. The CDR3 here is CAGSVAPTSGRAYEQYF. The CDR3 DNA is TGTGCCGGCAGCGTGGCGCCGACTAGCGGGAGGGCGTACGAGCAGTACTTC.

The sample holds many counts of this clonotype. The chain carries TRBV12-3 or TRBV12-4 and TRBJ2-7, with D unclear. This CDR3 is 13 amino acids long. The V end lost 8 bases, the J end lost 7 bases, and 18 bases lay between the germline ends. In nucleotides, the CDR3 is TGTGCCAGCTCAGAGGCATTTCGATTTGAGCAGTACTTC. Amino acid sequence: CASSEAFRFEQYF.

This clonotype has only a few counts. At one end, the junction sequence differs from germline, possibly due to a read error. This rearrangement joins TRBV4-1 to TRBJ1-1, with a possible D match to TRBD1 (6 bases). CDR3 length: 16 residues. Germline assignment: CDR1 MGHRA and CDR2 YSYEKL. CDR3 residues: CASSQVDRQVNTEVFF. CDR3 in DNA: TGCGCCAGCAGCCAAGTCGATAGACAGGTGAACACTGAAGTTTTCTTT.

V is TRBV10-3 and J is TRBJ2-5, with 7 bases aligning to TRBD2. V gave up 0 bases and J gave up 4 bases; unmatched junction bases: 2. This CDR3 is built from 14 residues. Germline CDR1 ENHRY, CDR2 SYGVKD. CDR3 in amino acids: CAISESGLGETQYF. As DNA, the CDR3 is TGTGCCATCAGTGAGTCCGGACTAGGAGAGACCCAGTACTTC.

This clonotype appeared many times. This chain links TRBV9 with TRBJ2-1; 11 positions match TRBD2. The CDR3 extends over 20 amino acids. Germline values: CDR1 SGDLS, CDR2 YYNGEE. The V segment lost 4 bases and the J segment 0 bases; nucleotides outside the gene matches: 15. CDR3 DNA: TGTGCCAGCAGCCTTGGCCCCGGGCTAGCGGGAGGAGACTCCTACAATGAGCAGTTCTTC. It yields the protein CASSLGPGLAGGDSYNEQFF.

The chain joins TRBV20-1 to TRBJ2-7; 8 nucleotides agree with TRBD1. Gene TRBJ2-5 matches the end of the DNA better, so the J call may be wrong. CDR1 DFQATT and CDR2 SNEGSKA come from the germline V gene (reference sequence). This CDR3 has 16 amino acids. The CDR3, as DNA: TGCAGTGCTACAGAGAGGGGTAGGACAGGGAGAGAGACCCAGTACTTC. It codes for CSATERGRTGRETQYF.

This clonotype was counted a few times. The junction differs from germline at one of its ends, possibly a read error. V is TRBV5-1 and J is TRBJ1-2; D is unresolved. Germline lookup yields CDR1 SGHRS and CDR2 YFSETQ. The CDR3 loop spans 14 amino acids. CDR3 DNA sequence: TGCGCCAGCAGCTTGACGGATTTTAACTATGGCTGCACCTTC. It translates to CASSLTDFNYGCTF.

This clonotype has just a few counts. Its ends do not fully match the called genes, so a read error is possible. The chain employs TRBV4-1 and TRBJ2-7, with a weak D call TRBD2 (6 bases). The germline CDR1 and CDR2 sequences are MGHRA and YSYEKL. This CDR3 has 17 residues. CDR3 sequence: CANSQVILTGLPYEQYF. In nucleotides, the CDR3 is TGCGCCAACAGCCAAGTGATACTGACGGGACTTCCCTACGAGCAGTACTTC.